Here is one T cell receptor beta chain with its context. Its specificity is not known. The assay was immunoSEQ multiplex PCR, and TCRdb's table has in-frame clones only and misses some. The sample shows roughly 63,000 clones, around three quarters of them seen only once. Focal radiation and CTLA-4 blockade (ipilimumab) were tested in chemo-refractory metastatic non-small-cell lung cancer patients. The data belong to a study of radiotherapy plus CTLA-4 blockade in lung cancer. Regarding the study as a whole: Peripheral blood showed expansion of tumor-derived TCR clones after radiotherapy and ipilimumab.

This CDR3 region has 18 residues. With V trimmed by 0 bases and J by 3 bases, 8 bases remained unmatched. Germline V gives CDR1 LGHNA, CDR2 YNFKEQ. The sample was peripheral blood, taken from a patient treated with radiotherapy plus ipilimumab. The chain employs TRBV4-2 and TRBJ2-1; 10 bases match TRBD2. The TCR comes from a human donor with non-small cell lung cancer whose response to radiotherapy plus ipilimumab could not be evaluated. As DNA, the CDR3 is TGTGCCAGCAGCCAAGATTGGGATAGCGGGGGGTTCTACAATGAGCAGTTCTTC. Its protein product is CASSQDWDSGGFYNEQFF.